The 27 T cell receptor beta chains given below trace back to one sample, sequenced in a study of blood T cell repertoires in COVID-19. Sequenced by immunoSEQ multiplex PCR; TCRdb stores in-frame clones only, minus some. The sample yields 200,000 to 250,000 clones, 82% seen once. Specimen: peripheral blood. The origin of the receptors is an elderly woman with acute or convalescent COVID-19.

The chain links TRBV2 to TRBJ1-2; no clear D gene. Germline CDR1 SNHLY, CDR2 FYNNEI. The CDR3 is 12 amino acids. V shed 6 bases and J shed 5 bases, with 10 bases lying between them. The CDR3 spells CASRENSYGYTF. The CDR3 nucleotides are TGTGCCAGCAGGGAGAATTCTTATGGCTACACCTTC.

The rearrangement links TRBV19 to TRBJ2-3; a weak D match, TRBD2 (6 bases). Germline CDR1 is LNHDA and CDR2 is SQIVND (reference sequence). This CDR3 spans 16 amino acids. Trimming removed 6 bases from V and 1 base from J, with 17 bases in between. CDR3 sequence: CASSPRRVSGTDTQYF. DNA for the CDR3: TGTGCCAGTAGCCCCAGGAGGGTATCGGGCACAGATACGCAGTATTTT. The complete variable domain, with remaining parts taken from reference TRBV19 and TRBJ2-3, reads DGGITQSPKYLFRKEGQNVTLSCEQNLNHDAMYWYRQDPGQGLRLIYYSQIVNDFQKGDIAEGYSVSREKKESFPLTVTSAQKNPTAFYLCASSPRRVSGTDTQYFGPGTRLTVL.

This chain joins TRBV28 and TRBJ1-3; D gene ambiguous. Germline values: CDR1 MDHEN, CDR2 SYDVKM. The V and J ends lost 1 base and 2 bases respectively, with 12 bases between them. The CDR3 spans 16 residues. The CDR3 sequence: CASSLLRDVTGNTIYF. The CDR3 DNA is TGTGCCAGCAGTTTATTACGGGATGTGACTGGAAACACCATATATTTT.

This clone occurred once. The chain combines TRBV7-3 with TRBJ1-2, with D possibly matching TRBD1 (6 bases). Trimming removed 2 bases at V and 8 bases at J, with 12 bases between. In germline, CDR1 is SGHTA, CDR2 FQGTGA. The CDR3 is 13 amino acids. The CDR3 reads CASSLGAQGGYTF. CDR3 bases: TGTGCCAGCAGCTTAGGGGCCCAGGGGGGCTACACCTTC.

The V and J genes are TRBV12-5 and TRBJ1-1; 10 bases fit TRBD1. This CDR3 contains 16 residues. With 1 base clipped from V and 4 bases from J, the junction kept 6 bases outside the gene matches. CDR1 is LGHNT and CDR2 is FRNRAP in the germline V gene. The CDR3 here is CASGLGDRGRGTEAFF. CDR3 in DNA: TGTGCTAGTGGTTTGGGTGACAGGGGGCGCGGCACTGAAGCTTTCTTT.

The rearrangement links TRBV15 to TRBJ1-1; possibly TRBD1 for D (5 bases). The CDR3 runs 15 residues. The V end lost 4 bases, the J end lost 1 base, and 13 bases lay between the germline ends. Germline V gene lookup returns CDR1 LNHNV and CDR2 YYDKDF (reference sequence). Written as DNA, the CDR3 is TGTGCCACCAGCAACCGTGGGGCAGCGAACACTGAAGCTTTCTTT. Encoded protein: CATSNRGAANTEAFF.

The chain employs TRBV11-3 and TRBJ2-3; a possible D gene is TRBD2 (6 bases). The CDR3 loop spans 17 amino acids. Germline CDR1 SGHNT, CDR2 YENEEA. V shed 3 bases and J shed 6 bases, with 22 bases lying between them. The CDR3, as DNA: TGTGCCAGCAGCTTCCTTGCGGGGAGACTCACATTTGATACGCAGTATTTT. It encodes CASSFLAGRLTFDTQYF. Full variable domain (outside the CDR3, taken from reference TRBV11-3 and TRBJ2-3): EAGVVQSPRYKIIEKKQPVAFWCNPISGHNTLYWYLQNLGQGPELLIRYENEEAVDDSQLPKDRFSAERLKGVDSTLKIQPAELGDSAVYLCASSFLAGRLTFDTQYFGPGTRLTVL.

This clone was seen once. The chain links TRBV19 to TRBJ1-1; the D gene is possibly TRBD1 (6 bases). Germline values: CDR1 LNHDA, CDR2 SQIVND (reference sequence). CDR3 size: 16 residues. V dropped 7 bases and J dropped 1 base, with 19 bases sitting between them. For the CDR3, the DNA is TGTGCCAGTACTGTTGTGTGGGGACATTGGAACACTGAAGCTTTCTTT. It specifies CASTVVWGHWNTEAFF.

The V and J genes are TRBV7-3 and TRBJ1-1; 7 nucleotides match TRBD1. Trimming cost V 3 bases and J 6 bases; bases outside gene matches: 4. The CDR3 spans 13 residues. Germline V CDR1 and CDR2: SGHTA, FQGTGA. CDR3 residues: CASSFDRDAEAFF. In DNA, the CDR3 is TGTGCCAGCAGCTTCGACAGGGACGCTGAAGCTTTCTTT.

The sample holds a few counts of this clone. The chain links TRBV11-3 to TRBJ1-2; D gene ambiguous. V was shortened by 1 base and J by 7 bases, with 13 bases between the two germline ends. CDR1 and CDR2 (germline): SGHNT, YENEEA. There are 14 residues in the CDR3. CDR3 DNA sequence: TGTGCCAGCAGCTTAGGTCAGGCCGCCGTTGGCTACACCTTC. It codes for CASSLGQAAVGYTF.

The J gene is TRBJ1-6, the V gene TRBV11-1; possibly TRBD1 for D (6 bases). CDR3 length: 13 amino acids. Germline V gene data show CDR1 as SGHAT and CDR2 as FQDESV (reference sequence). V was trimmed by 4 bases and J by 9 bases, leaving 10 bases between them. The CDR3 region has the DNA TGTGCCAGCAGCTACAGGGTCGCTTCACCCCTCCACTTT. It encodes CASSYRVASPLHF.

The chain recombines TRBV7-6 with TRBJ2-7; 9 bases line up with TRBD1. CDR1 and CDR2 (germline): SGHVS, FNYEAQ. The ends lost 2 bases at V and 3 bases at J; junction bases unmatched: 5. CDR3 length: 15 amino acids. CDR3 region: CASSLRGTGSYEQYF. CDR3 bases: TGTGCCAGCAGCTTAAGGGGGACAGGGAGCTACGAGCAGTACTTC.

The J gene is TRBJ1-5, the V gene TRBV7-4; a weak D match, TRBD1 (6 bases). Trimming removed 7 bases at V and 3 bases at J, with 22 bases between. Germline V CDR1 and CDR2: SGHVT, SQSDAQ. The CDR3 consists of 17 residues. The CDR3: CASNTKCRGAFNQPQHF. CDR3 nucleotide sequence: TGTGCCAGCAACACAAAATGTCGGGGGGCTTTCAATCAGCCCCAGCATTTT.

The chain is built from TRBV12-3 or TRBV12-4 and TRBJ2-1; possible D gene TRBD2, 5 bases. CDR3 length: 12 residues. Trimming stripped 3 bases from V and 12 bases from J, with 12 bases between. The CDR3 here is CASSFAGRSQFF. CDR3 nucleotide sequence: TGTGCCAGCAGTTTTGCGGGCAGGTCGCAGTTCTTC.

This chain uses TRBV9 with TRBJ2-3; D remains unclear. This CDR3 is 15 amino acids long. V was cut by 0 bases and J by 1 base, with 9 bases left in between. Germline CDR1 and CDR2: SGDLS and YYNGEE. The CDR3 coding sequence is TGTGCCAGCAGCGTAGGGGCAGTTCGCACAGATACGCAGTATTTT. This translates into CASSVGAVRTDTQYF.

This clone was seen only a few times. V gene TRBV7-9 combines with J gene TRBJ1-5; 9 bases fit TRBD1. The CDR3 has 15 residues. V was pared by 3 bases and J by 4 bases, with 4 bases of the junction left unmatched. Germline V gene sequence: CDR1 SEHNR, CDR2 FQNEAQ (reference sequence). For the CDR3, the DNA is TGTGCCAGCAGCTTGGGACAGGGTATAAATCAGCCCCAGCATTTT. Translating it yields CASSLGQGINQPQHF.

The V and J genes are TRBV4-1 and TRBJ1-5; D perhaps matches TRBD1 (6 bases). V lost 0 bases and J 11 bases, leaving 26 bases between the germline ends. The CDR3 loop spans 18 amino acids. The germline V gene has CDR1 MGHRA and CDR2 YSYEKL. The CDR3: CASSQDLGARGPGRAQHF. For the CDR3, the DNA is TGCGCCAGCAGCCAAGATCTGGGCGCCAGGGGCCCAGGTAGAGCCCAGCATTTT.

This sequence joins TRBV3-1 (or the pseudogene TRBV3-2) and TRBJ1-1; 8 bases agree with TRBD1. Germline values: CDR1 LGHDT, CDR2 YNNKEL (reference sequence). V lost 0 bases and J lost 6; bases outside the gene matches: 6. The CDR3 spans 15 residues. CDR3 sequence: CASSQDSKTGAEAFF. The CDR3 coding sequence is TGTGCCAGCAGCCAAGATTCGAAGACAGGGGCTGAAGCTTTCTTT.

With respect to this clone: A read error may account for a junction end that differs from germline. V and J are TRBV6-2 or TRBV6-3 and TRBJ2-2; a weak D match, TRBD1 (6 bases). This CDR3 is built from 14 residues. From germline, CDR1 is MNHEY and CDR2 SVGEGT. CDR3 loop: CASSYSGARGGLFF. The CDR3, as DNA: TGTGCCAGCAGTTACTCGGGCGCACGAGGGGGGCTGTTTTTT.

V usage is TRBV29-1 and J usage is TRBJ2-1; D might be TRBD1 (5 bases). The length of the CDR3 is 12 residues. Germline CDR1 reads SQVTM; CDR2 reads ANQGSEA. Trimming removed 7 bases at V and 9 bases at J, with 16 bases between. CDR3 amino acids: CSARRQLAEQFF. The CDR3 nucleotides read TGCAGCGCACGTAGACAGTTAGCTGAGCAGTTCTTC.

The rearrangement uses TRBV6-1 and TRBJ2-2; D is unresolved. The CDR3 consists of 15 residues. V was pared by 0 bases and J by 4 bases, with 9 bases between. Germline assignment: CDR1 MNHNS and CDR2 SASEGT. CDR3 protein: CASSEASYPTGELFF. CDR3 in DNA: TGTGCCAGCAGTGAAGCTTCCTATCCCACCGGGGAGCTGTTTTTT.

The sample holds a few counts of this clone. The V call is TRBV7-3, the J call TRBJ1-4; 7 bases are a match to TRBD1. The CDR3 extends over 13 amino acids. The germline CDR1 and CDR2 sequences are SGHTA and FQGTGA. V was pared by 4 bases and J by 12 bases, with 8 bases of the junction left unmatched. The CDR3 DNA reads TGTGCCAGCAGCTGGAACAGGGGTGGGGAACTGTTTTTT. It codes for CASSWNRGGELFF.

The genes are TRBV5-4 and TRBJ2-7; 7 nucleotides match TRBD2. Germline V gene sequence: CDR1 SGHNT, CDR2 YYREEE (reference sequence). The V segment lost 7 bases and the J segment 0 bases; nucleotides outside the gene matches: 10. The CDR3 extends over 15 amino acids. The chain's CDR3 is CASGVGAGSSYEQYF. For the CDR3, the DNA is TGTGCCAGCGGGGTAGGAGCGGGGAGCTCCTACGAGCAGTACTTC. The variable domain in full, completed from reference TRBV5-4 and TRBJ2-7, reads ETGVTQSPTHLIKTRGQQVTLRCSSQSGHNTVSWYQQALGQGPQFIFQYYREEENGRGNFPPRFSGLQFPNYSSELNVNALELDDSALYLCASGVGAGSSYEQYFGPGTRLTVT.

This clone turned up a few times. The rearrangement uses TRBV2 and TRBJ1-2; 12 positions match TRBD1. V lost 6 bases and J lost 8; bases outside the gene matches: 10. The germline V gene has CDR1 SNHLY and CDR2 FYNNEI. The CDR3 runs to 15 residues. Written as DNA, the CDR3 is TGTGCCAGCAGCGGGGACAGGGGGCGCGGGTGGGGCTACACCTTC. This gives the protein CASSGDRGRGWGYTF.

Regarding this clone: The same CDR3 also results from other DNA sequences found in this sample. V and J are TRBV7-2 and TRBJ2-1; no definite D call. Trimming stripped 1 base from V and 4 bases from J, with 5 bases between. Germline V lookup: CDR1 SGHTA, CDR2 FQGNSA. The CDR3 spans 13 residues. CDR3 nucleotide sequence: TGTGCCAGCAGCTTAGGCCGGTACAATGAGCAGTTCTTC. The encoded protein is CASSLGRYNEQFF.

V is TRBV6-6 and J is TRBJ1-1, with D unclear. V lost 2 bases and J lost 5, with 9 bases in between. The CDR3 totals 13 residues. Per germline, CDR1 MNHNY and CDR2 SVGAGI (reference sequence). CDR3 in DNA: TGTGCCAGCAGTTACGAGGGAGATACTGAAGCTTTCTTT. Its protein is CASSYEGDTEAFF.

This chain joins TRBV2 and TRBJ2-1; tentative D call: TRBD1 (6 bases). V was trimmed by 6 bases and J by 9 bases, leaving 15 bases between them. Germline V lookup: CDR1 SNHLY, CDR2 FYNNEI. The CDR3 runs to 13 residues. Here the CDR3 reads CASRLIQGPEQFF. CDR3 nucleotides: TGTGCCAGCAGACTAATACAGGGTCCTGAGCAGTTCTTC.